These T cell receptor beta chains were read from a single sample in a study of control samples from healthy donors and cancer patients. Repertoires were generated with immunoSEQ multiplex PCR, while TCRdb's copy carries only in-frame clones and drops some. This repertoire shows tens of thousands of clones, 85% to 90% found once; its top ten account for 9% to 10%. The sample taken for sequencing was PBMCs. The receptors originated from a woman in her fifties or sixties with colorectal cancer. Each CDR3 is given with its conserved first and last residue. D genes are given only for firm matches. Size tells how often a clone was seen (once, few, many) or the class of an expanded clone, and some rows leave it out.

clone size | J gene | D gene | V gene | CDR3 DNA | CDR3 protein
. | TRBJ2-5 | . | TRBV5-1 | TGCGCCAGCAGCTTGGGAGGGGAACTCAATCAAGAGACCCAGTACTTC | CASSLGGELNQETQYF
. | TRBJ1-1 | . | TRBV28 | TGTGCCAGCAGTTCCCCGGGACACAACACTGAAGCTTTCTTT | CASSSPGHNTEAFF
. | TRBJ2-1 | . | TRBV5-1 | TGCGCCAGCAGCGGACATCGACAGTGGGAGCAGTTCTTC | CASSGHRQWEQFF
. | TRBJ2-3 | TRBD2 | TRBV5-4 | TGTGCCAGCAGCTTGGTCGCGGGGGGATCCACAGATACGCAGTATTTT | CASSLVAGGSTDTQYF
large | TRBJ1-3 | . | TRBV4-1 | TGCGCCAGCAGCCAAGAAGGGCTCGCTCGTGGAAACACCATATATTTT | CASSQEGLARGNTIYF
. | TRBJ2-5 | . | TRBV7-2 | TGTGCCAGCAGCTTAGACAGGGCGGAGACCCAGTACTTC | CASSLDRAETQYF
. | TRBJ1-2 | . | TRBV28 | TGTGCCAGCAGTTCTCCGGGACCCTTATCGGACAATGGCTACACCTTC | CASSSPGPLSDNGYTF
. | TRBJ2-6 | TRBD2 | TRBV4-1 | TGCGCCAGCAGCCAAGACCCGGGGGGGCCTGGGGCCAACGTCCTGACTTTC | CASSQDPGGPGANVLTF
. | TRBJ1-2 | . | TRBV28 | TGTGCCAGCAGGGTGGAGGGCATTAACTATGGCTACACCTTC | CASRVEGINYGYTF
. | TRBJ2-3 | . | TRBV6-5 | TGTGCCAGCAGTTACTCGGGGGGCCCAACAGATACGCAGTATTTT | CASSYSGGPTDTQYF
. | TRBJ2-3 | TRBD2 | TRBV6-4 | TGTGCCAGCAGTGACTCTAGCGGGGGGGCCACAGATACGCAGTATTTT | CASSDSSGGATDTQYF
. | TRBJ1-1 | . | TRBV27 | TGTGCCAGCAGTTCCACAGGACATAAGGTTGCTTTCTTT | CASSSTGHKVAFF
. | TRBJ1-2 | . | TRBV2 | TGTGCCAGCAGTGAACAGGGGAACTATGGCTACACCTTC | CASSEQGNYGYTF
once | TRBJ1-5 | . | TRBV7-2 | TGTGCCAGCAGCTTAGGCCAGGGGCATCAGCCCCAGCATTTT | CASSLGQGHQPQHF
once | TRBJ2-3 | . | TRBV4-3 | TGCGCCAGCAGCCCTTCCCCTACTAGCACAGATACGCAGTATTTT | CASSPSPTSTDTQYF
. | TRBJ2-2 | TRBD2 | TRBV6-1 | TGTGCCAGCAGTGAAGGGGACTACGACGGGGAGCTGTTTTTT | CASSEGDYDGELFF
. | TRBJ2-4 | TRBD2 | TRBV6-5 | TGTGCCAGCAGTTACGGCGTTTCTAGCGGGAACATTCAGTACTTC | CASSYGVSSGNIQYF
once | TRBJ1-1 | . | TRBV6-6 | TGTGCCAGCAGTTACCTAGACAGAGAACCCCCCGAAGCTTTCTTT | CASSYLDREPPEAFF
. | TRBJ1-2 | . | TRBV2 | TGTGCCAGCAGTGAAGGTTTGCGGCGGGGGACAAGGAAGGATGGCTACACCTTC | CASSEGLRRGTRKDGYTF
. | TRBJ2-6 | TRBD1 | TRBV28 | TGTGCCAGCAGTCCCTGGGACAGACCACGATTAACTGGGGCCAACGTCCTGACTTTC | CASSPWDRPRLTGANVLTF
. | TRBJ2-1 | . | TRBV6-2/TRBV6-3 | TGTGCCAGCAGTTACTCGATCGGCAGGACATCCTACAATGAGCAGTTCTTC | CASSYSIGRTSYNEQFF
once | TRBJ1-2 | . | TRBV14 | TGTGCCAGCAGCCAAGATCTAGGAGGGATTGGATATGGCTACACCTTC | CASSQDLGGIGYGYTF
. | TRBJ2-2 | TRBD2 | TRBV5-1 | TGCGCCAGCAGCTCGCAGGCTAGCGGATACACCGGGGAGCTGTTTTTT | CASSSQASGYTGELFF
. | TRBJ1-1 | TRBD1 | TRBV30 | TGTGCCTGGAGAGGGGGCGCGAGGGACAAGACTGAAGCTTTCTTT | CAWRGGARDKTEAFF
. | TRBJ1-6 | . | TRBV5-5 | TGTGCCAGCAGCTTGGCCTCAGGGGAAGATAATTCACCCCTCCACTTT | CASSLASGEDNSPLHF
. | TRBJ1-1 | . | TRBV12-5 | TGTGCTAGTGGTCAGGGGACGGTAGGACACGAAGCTTTCTTT | CASGQGTVGHEAFF
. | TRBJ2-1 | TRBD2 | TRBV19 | TGTGCCAGTAGGGAACTAGCGGGGTTGTACAATGAGCAGTTCTTC | CASRELAGLYNEQFF
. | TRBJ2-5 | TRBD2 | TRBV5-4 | TGTGCCAGCAGCTTAAGCGGGGGGTTAAAAGAGACCCAGTACTTC | CASSLSGGLKETQYF
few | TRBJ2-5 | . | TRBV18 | TGTGCCAGCTTAAAAGGGGAGACCCAGTACTTC | CASLKGETQYF